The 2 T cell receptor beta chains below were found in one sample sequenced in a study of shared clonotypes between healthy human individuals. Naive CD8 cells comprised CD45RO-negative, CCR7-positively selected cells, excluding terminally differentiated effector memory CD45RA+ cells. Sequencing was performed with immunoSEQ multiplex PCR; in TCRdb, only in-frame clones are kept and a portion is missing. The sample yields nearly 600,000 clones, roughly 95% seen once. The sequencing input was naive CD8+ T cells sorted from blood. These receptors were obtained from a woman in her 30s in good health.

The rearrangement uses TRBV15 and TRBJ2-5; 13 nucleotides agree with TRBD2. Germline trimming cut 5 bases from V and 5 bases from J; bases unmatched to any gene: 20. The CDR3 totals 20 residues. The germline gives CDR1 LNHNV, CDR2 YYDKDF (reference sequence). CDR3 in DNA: TGTGCCACCAGCCTAGGACAGGGCAAAGGACTAGCGGGAGTATGGGAGACCCAGTACTTC. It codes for CATSLGQGKGLAGVWETQYF.

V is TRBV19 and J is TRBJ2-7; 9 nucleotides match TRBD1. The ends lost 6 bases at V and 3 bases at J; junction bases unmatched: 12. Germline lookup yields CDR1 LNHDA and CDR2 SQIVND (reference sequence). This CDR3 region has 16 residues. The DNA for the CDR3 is TGTGCCAGTAGCCCAAAGCCCGGGACAGGGTACTACGAGCAGTACTTC. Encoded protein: CASSPKPGTGYYEQYF.